Described below is a single TCR beta chain sequence and its context. Its antigen is currently unknown. V lost 5 bases and J lost 2, with 18 bases in between. This CDR3 comprises 16 residues. Per germline, CDR1 SNHLY and CDR2 FYNNEI. The data are from a study of Tregs in tolerant kidney transplant recipients. Overall study findings and caveats: Biological reproducibility was not directly addressed, but technical replication error appeared minimal. Few patients were studied, so findings need validation in larger groups. Expanding Tregs on activated donor B cells appeared to best identify donor-specific TCRbeta clones.

The data were produced by immunoSEQ multiplex PCR, yet TCRdb's version contains in-frame clones alone and is incomplete. The sample yields approximately 16,000 clones, 85% to 95% seen once. Thawed PBMCs were FACS-sorted into unstimulated CD4+CD25+CD127- regulatory T cells, CD4+CD25- non-regulatory cells, CD4 and CD8 cells. V usage is TRBV2 and J usage is TRBJ1-1; maybe TRBD1 (6 bases). Specimen: CD8+ T cells from blood. The TCR was taken from a human donor in good health. In nucleotides, the CDR3 is TGTGCCAGCAGTCGAAACAGGGAGGGGCGTAACACTGAAGCTTTCTTT. Translation gives CASSRNREGRNTEAFF.